A selection of T cell receptor beta chains follows, all from one sample in a study of siplizumab effects on memory and regulatory T cells. The data were produced by immunoSEQ multiplex PCR, yet TCRdb's version contains in-frame clones alone and is incomplete. The data show under 100,000 clones, about 93% seen once. Sample: non-Treg CD4+ T cells sorted from blood. The receptors derive from a human donor in good health. Both conserved end residues are part of each CDR3. Each record gives: clone size, J gene, D gene, V gene, CDR3 DNA, CDR3 protein. The D gene is left open where the match is weak. For some rows the clone size is stated as once, few or many, or as a class when expanded; others skip it.

abundance: .
j_gene: TRBJ2-2
d_gene: .
v_gene: TRBV6-1
CDR3nt: TGTGCCAGCACAGTGACAAAAGACACCGGGGAGCTGTTTTTT
CDR3aa: CASTVTKDTGELFF

abundance: .
j_gene: TRBJ2-4
d_gene: .
v_gene: TRBV11-2
CDR3nt: TGTGCCAGCAGCGACTCGGGGCAGGGGCTCGCCAAAAACATTCAGTACTTC
CDR3aa: CASSDSGQGLAKNIQYF

abundance: .
j_gene: TRBJ2-7
d_gene: .
v_gene: TRBV5-4
CDR3nt: TGTGCCAGCAGTTTGGGACGGACCTCCTACGAGCAGTACTTC
CDR3aa: CASSLGRTSYEQYF

abundance: .
j_gene: TRBJ1-1
d_gene: .
v_gene: TRBV11-2
CDR3nt: TGTGCCAGCAGCTTAGGTCAGGCCATGAACACTGAAGCTTTCTTT
CDR3aa: CASSLGQAMNTEAFF

abundance: .
j_gene: TRBJ2-3
d_gene: .
v_gene: TRBV5-8
CDR3nt: TGTGCCAGCAGCAGACTGGGGGCAGGGCCCGATACGCAGTATTTT
CDR3aa: CASSRLGAGPDTQYF

abundance: .
j_gene: TRBJ2-1
d_gene: .
v_gene: TRBV11-2
CDR3nt: TGTGCCAGCAGCTTAAGGGAGGCACCTTACAATGAGCAGTTCTTC
CDR3aa: CASSLREAPYNEQFF

abundance: .
j_gene: TRBJ2-1
d_gene: .
v_gene: TRBV21-1
CDR3nt: TGTGCCAGCAGCAAATGGGTGGGACAGGATCACAATGAGCAGTTCTTC
CDR3aa: CASSKWVGQDHNEQFF

abundance: .
j_gene: TRBJ2-3
d_gene: .
v_gene: TRBV5-4
CDR3nt: TGTGCCAGCAGCTTGCTAGCAGCTGGAACAGCTTATACGCAGTATTTT
CDR3aa: CASSLLAAGTAYTQYF

abundance: .
j_gene: TRBJ1-1
d_gene: .
v_gene: TRBV9
CDR3nt: TGTGCCAGCAGCGTATCAGTGGGCACTGAAGCTTTCTTT
CDR3aa: CASSVSVGTEAFF

abundance: .
j_gene: TRBJ2-7
d_gene: .
v_gene: TRBV5-1
CDR3nt: TGCGCCAGCAGCCGGACCGGGACCTTATTGTACGAGCAGTACTTC
CDR3aa: CASSRTGTLLYEQYF

abundance: .
j_gene: TRBJ2-7
d_gene: .
v_gene: TRBV30
CDR3nt: TGTGCCTGGAGTGTAGACAAAAGCTACGAGCAGTACTTC
CDR3aa: CAWSVDKSYEQYF

abundance: .
j_gene: TRBJ2-7
d_gene: TRBD2
v_gene: TRBV4-2
CDR3nt: TGTGCCAGCAGCCAAGAGAGACTAGCTTACGAGCAGTACTTC
CDR3aa: CASSQERLAYEQYF

abundance: .
j_gene: TRBJ1-2
d_gene: TRBD1
v_gene: TRBV5-4
CDR3nt: TGTGCCAGCTCACGGGACAGCTCCGTTACTAACTATGGCTACACCTTC
CDR3aa: CASSRDSSVTNYGYTF

abundance: .
j_gene: TRBJ2-7
d_gene: .
v_gene: TRBV5-4
CDR3nt: TGTGCCAGCAGCTTCCCAGGGACTGCTAACTACGAGCAGTACTTC
CDR3aa: CASSFPGTANYEQYF

abundance: once
j_gene: TRBJ2-2
d_gene: .
v_gene: TRBV25-1
CDR3nt: TGTGCCAGCAGTGATAGGGCAGTAGGAACCGGGGAGCTGTTTTTT
CDR3aa: CASSDRAVGTGELFF

abundance: .
j_gene: TRBJ1-2
d_gene: .
v_gene: TRBV5-5
CDR3nt: TGTGCCAGCAGCTCGCCTTTTAGGGGATTCGGCTACACCTTC
CDR3aa: CASSSPFRGFGYTF

abundance: .
j_gene: TRBJ2-7
d_gene: TRBD2
v_gene: TRBV5-1
CDR3nt: TGCGCCAGCAGCCCCGGCTGGCGGGGGACCTACGAGCAGTACTTC
CDR3aa: CASSPGWRGTYEQYF

abundance: .
j_gene: TRBJ2-7
d_gene: .
v_gene: TRBV6-5
CDR3nt: TGTGCCAGCACCCAAGACAGCAGTAAATCCTACGAGCAGTACTTC
CDR3aa: CASTQDSSKSYEQYF

abundance: once
j_gene: TRBJ2-3
d_gene: TRBD1
v_gene: TRBV28
CDR3nt: TGTGCCAGCAGTCCCCACAGGGGGCGAAGCACAGATACGCAGTATTTT
CDR3aa: CASSPHRGRSTDTQYF

abundance: .
j_gene: TRBJ2-7
d_gene: TRBD1
v_gene: TRBV2
CDR3nt: TGTGCCAGCAGTCTCGGACAGGCCCCCTACGAGCAGTACTTC
CDR3aa: CASSLGQAPYEQYF

abundance: .
j_gene: TRBJ1-5
d_gene: .
v_gene: TRBV30
CDR3nt: TGTGCCTGGAGTGGGTACGGAAAAAATCAGCCCCAGCATTTT
CDR3aa: CAWSGYGKNQPQHF

abundance: .
j_gene: TRBJ1-1
d_gene: .
v_gene: TRBV5-8
CDR3nt: TGTGCCAGCAGGCGCGTTTCATCCGAGGCTTTCTTT
CDR3aa: CASRRVSSEAFF

abundance: .
j_gene: TRBJ2-2
d_gene: .
v_gene: TRBV18
CDR3nt: TGTGCCAGCTCACCAGGTGTCGTAGGGACACAAACCGGGGAGCTGTTTTTT
CDR3aa: CASSPGVVGTQTGELFF

abundance: .
j_gene: TRBJ1-5
d_gene: .
v_gene: TRBV7-2
CDR3nt: TGTGCCAGCAGCTTAGGGAAAGATGGTCAGCCCCAGCATTTT
CDR3aa: CASSLGKDGQPQHF

abundance: few
j_gene: TRBJ1-5
d_gene: .
v_gene: TRBV30
CDR3nt: TGTGCCTGGAGTGTAGCAGGGCGAGTTCAGCCCCAGCATTTT
CDR3aa: CAWSVAGRVQPQHF

abundance: .
j_gene: TRBJ1-2
d_gene: .
v_gene: TRBV5-8
CDR3nt: TGTGCCAGCAGCCTTGACTATGGCTACACCTTC
CDR3aa: CASSLDYGYTF

abundance: .
j_gene: TRBJ2-7
d_gene: .
v_gene: TRBV5-1
CDR3nt: TGCGCCAGCAGCCCCCTGGACCGGCTATACGAGCAGTACTTC
CDR3aa: CASSPLDRLYEQYF